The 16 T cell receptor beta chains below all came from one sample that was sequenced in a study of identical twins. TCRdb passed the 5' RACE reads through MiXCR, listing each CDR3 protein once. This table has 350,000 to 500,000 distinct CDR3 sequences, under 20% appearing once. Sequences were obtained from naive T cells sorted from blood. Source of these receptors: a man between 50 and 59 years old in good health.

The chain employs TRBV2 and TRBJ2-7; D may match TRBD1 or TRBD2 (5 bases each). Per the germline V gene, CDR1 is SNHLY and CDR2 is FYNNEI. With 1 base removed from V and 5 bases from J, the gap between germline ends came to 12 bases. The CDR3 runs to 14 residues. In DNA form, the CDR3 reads TGTGCCAGCAGTGAAGAATCAGGGAGAGACGAGCAGTACTTC. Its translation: CASSEESGRDEQYF.

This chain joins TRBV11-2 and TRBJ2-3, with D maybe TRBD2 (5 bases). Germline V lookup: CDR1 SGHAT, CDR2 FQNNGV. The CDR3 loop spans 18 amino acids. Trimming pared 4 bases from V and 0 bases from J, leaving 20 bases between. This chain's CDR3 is CASSSGLRRRPSTDTQYF. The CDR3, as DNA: TGTGCCAGCAGCTCCGGGTTGAGGAGGAGGCCAAGCACAGATACGCAGTATTTT.

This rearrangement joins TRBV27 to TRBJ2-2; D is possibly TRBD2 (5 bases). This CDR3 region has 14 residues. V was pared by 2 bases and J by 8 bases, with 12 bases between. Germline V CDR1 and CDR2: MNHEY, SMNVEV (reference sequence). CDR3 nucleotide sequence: TGTGCCAGCAGTTTACGTGCAACGGGAGGGGAGCTGTTTTTT. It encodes CASSLRATGGELFF.

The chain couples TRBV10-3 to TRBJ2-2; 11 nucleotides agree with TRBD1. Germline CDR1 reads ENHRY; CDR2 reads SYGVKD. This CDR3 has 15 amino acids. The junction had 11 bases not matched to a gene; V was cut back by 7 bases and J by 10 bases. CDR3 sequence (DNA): TGTGCCATCAAAGGCGGGACAGGGGGTCACGTGGAGCTGTTTTTT. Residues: CAIKGGTGGHVELFF.

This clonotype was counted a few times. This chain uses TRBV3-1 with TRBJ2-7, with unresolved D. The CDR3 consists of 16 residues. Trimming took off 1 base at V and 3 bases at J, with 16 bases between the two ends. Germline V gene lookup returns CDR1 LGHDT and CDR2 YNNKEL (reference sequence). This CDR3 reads CASSQVVQLRGYEQYF. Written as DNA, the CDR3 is TGTGCCAGCAGCCAAGTCGTCCAGTTGCGTGGCTACGAGCAGTACTTC.

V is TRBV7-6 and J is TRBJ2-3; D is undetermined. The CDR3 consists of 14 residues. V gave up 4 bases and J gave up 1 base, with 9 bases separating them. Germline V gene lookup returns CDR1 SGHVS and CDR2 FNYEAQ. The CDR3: CASSSVGRTDTQYF. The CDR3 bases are TGTGCCAGCAGCTCTGTAGGGCGCACAGATACGCAGTATTTT.

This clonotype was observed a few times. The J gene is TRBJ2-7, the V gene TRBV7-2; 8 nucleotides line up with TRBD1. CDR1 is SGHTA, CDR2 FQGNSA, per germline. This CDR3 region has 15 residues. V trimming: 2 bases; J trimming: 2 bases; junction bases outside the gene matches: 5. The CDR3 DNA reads TGTGCCAGCAGCTTAACTCGGACAGGGACCTACGAGCAGTACTTC. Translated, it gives CASSLTRTGTYEQYF.

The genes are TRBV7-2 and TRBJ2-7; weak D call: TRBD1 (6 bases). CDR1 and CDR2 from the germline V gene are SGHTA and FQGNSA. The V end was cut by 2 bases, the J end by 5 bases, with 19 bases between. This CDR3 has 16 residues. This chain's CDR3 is CASSLKTGRPVHEQYF. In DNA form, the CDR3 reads TGTGCCAGCAGCTTAAAGACAGGCCGACCCGTCCACGAGCAGTACTTC.

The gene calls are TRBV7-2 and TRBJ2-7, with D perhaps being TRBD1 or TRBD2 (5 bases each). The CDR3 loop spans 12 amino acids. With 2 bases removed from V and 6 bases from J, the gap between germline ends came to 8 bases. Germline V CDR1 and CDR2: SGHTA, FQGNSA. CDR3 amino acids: CASSLRGTEQYF. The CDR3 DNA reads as TGTGCCAGCAGCTTACGAGGGACCGAGCAGTACTTC.

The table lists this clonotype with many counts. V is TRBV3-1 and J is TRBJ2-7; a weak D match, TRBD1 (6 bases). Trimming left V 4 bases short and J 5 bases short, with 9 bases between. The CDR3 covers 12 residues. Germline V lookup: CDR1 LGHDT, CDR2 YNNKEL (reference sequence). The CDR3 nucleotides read TGTGCCAGCAGCCGCAGGGGCCACGAGCAGTACTTC. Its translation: CASSRRGHEQYF.

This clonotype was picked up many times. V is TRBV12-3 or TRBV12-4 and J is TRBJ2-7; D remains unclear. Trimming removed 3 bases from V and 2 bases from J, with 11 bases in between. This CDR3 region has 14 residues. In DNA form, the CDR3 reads TGTGCCAGCAGTTTTCAACCCACTACCTACGAGCAGTACTTC. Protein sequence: CASSFQPTTYEQYF.

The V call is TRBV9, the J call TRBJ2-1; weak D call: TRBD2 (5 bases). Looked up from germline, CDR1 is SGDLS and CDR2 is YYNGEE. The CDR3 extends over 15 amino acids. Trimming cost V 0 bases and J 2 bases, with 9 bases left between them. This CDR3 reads CASSVAAGPYNEQFF. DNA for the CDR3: TGTGCCAGCAGCGTAGCGGCGGGTCCCTACAATGAGCAGTTCTTC. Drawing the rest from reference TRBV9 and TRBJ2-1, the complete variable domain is DSGVTQTPKHLITATGQRVTLRCSPRSGDLSVYWYQQSLDQGLQFLIQYYNGEERAKGNILERFSAQQFPDLHSELNLSSLELGDSALYFCASSVAAGPYNEQFFGPGTRLTVL.

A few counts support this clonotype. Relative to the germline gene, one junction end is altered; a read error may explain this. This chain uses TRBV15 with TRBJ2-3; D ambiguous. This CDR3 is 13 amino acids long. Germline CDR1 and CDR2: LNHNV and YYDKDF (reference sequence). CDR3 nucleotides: TGTGCCACCAGCGGAGAAAACACAGATACGCAGTATTTT. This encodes CATSGENTDTQYF.

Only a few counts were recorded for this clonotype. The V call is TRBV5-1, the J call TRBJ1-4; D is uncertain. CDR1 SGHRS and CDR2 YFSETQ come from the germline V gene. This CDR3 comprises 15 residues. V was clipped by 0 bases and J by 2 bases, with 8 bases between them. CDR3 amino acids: CASSLVQATNEKLFF. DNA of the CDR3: TGCGCCAGCAGCTTGGTCCAGGCCACTAATGAAAAACTGTTTTTT.

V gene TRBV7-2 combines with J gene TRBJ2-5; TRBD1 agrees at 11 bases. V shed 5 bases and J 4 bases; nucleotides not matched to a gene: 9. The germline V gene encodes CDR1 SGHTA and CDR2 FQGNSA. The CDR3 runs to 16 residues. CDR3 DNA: TGTGCCAGCAGCGTCGCCGGGACAGGGGGGACAGAGACCCAGTACTTC. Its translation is CASSVAGTGGTETQYF.

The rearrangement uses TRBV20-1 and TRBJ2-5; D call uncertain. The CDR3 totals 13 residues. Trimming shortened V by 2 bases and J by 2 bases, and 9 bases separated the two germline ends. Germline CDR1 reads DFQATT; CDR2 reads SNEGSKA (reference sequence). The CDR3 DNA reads TGCAGTGCTAGATACCCATATCAAGAGACCCAGTACTTC. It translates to CSARYPYQETQYF.